This is a list of T cell receptor beta chains from one sample in a study of T-cell reconstitution after alpha-beta-depleted transplantation in children. TCRdb reanalysed the PCR reads using MiXCR and keeps one entry per CDR3 protein. The sample contains under 250,000 distinct CDR3 sequences, approximately 15% of which appear only once. The specimen was PBMCs, mostly from graft donor cells, collected 360 days after TCRalphabeta/CD19-depleted stem cell transplant. The source is a male patient aged 2 to 9 who had a stem cell transplant for acute lymphoblastic leukemia, so the T cells may come from the graft donor. Both conserved end residues are part of each CDR3.

TRBV4-3	TRBJ1-2	CASSRPDVGGYTF
TRBV14	TRBJ2-3	CASSNLRASGTQYF
TRBV20-1	TRBJ1-6	CSASKLIQGDNSPLHF
TRBV27	TRBJ2-4	CASSASTGGGNIQYF
TRBV20-1	TRBJ1-6	CSARDNSSPLHF
TRBV20-1	TRBJ1-1	CSASGRDRGSEAFF
TRBV12-3/TRBV12-4	TRBJ1-2	CASSPGTDNYGYTF
TRBV11-2	TRBJ2-7	CASGDRASYEQYF
TRBV5-1	TRBJ2-7	CASSSEGQGLYEQYF
TRBV29-1	TRBJ1-1	CSVMTAGPWEAFF
TRBV28	TRBJ2-5	CASSKPGQVETQYF
TRBV6-2/TRBV6-3	TRBJ2-7	CASRPAGISYEQYF
TRBV7-3	TRBJ2-2	CASSLLSRQLNTGELFF
TRBV12-3/TRBV12-4	TRBJ2-3	CASSLALGGGADTQYF
TRBV5-1	TRBJ2-7	CASSLGDKNYEQYF
TRBV12-3/TRBV12-4	TRBJ2-3	CASTSGFTDTQYF
TRBV5-5	TRBJ1-1	CASSGGDRAAFF
TRBV11-2	TRBJ2-1	CASSSGTSGDERFF
TRBV4-2	TRBJ2-2	CASSQAAGPNTGELFF
TRBV6-5	TRBJ1-1	CASSYNSNTEAFF
TRBV7-9	TRBJ2-7	CGRYEQYF
TRBV12-3/TRBV12-4	TRBJ2-4	CASSRTRGRGYIQYF
TRBV5-1	TRBJ1-1	CASSLSIGSTEAFF
TRBV4-3	TRBJ2-5	CASSQDGGGILKETQYF
TRBV20-1	TRBJ2-5	CSAPGEVETQYF
TRBV24-1	TRBJ2-5	CATTWTRRRIKGYQETQYF
TRBV7-6	TRBJ2-5	CASSLGAGVLYQETQYF
TRBV18	TRBJ1-2	CASSPRDRGLDSYGYTF
TRBV24-1	TRBJ2-1	CATSDLREGGPEQFF
TRBV7-2	TRBJ1-6	CASSLERSPLHF
TRBV4-2	TRBJ2-1	CASKLALRESSYNEQFF
TRBV3-1	TRBJ1-1	CASSQHGQGNTEAFF
TRBV19	TRBJ1-5	CASSLLGGYNQPQHF
TRBV7-2	TRBJ1-2	CASSLGGQAQTPTF
TRBV9	TRBJ2-3	CASSPQWWPGAITDTQYF
TRBV5-1	TRBJ2-5	CASSLQETQYF
TRBV5-1	TRBJ1-2	CASSLLPGQGTNYGYTF
TRBV12-3/TRBV12-4	TRBJ2-2	CASSPGRGNTGELFF
TRBV13	TRBJ2-1	CASSFLAGGASEQFF
TRBV5-1	TRBJ1-1	CASSLGQGPTNTEAFF
TRBV20-1	TRBJ1-1	CSAIPAGGVPLGTEAFF
TRBV29-1	TRBJ2-5	CSVVWSQETQYF
TRBV3-1	TRBJ2-2	CASRRASNTGELFF
TRBV7-8	TRBJ2-1	CASSPFSGGTYNEQFF
TRBV7-9	TRBJ2-7	CASSSTDRGDWDEQYF
TRBV7-9	TRBJ1-1	CASSLGNMNTEAFF
TRBV10-3	TRBJ2-3	CAISEGLFRGSTDTQYF
TRBV7-2	TRBJ2-3	CASSLALPSRQWGGRGSADTQYF
TRBV5-1	TRBJ1-2	CASSFGGTGTLTIYGYTF
TRBV6-5	TRBJ2-7	CASSYSGGQGARNEQYF
TRBV12-3/TRBV12-4	TRBJ2-7	CASSLERGPYEQYF
TRBV11-2	TRBJ1-1	CASSLAPRTGGTEAFF
TRBV18	TRBJ2-3	CASSPQRGHRKDTQYF
TRBV7-2	TRBJ2-7	CASSPDSYVQYF
TRBV11-2	TRBJ2-7	CASSLFSGARPYEQYF